Listed below are T cell receptor beta chains from one sample, sequenced in a study of spatial heterogeneity in lung cancer. TCRdb redid the calling of the 5' RACE reads with MiXCR, one entry per CDR3 protein. The table has roughly 11,000 distinct CDR3 sequences, around a tenth seen once. Material: PBMCs, obtained at follow-up. The receptors originated from a female donor with early-stage non-small cell lung cancer. Both conserved end residues are part of each CDR3. D genes are given only for firm matches. Not all rows give a size; the values are once, few, many and, for expanded clones, a class.

abundance,v_gene,len,j_gene,d_gene,CDR3nt,CDR3aa
many,TRBV20-1,17,TRBJ2-1,.,TGCAGTGCTAGAGAGGGCATCCGTGTTGGCTCCTACAATGAGCAGTTCTTC,CSAREGIRVGSYNEQFF
medium-sized,TRBV5-6,14,TRBJ2-7,TRBD1,TGTGCCAGCAGCTCTGGACAGGGCCGGGGCGAGCAGTACTTC,CASSSGQGRGEQYF
.,TRBV6-5,13,TRBJ2-7,.,TGTGCCAGCAGTCAGGTAAATGCCTACGAGCAGTACTTC,CASSQVNAYEQYF
many,TRBV28,19,TRBJ2-2,.,TGTGCCAGCAGTGACCAGAAGGACATACTCGGCTTGGACACCGGGGAGCTGTTTTTT,CASSDQKDILGLDTGELFF
many,TRBV1,16,TRBJ2-4,.,TGCACCAGCAGCCAGGACGCCAGGATCCGCAAAAACATTCAGTACTTC,CTSSQDARIRKNIQYF
many,TRBV28,15,TRBJ2-7,TRBD2,TGTGCCAGCGGTGAGGGGAGGGCCCGTTCCTACGAGCAGTACTTC,CASGEGRARSYEQYF
many,TRBV20-1,12,TRBJ1-1,.,TGCAGTGCAAAGGGGGGGTACACTGAAGCTTTCTTT,CSAKGGYTEAFF
many,TRBV5-1,15,TRBJ1-2,.,TGCGCCAGCAGCCCAGCTGTTGGGGGAGTTAATGGCTACACCTTC,CASSPAVGGVNGYTF
.,TRBV7-3,15,TRBJ2-7,.,TGTGCCAGCAGACCAACAGGAAATCAGGCAGAAGAGCAGTACTTC,CASRPTGNQAEEQYF
many,TRBV29-1,18,TRBJ2-6,TRBD1,TGCAGCGTCGCGGGGAGTGGGACAGGGACTTCTGGGGCCAACGTCCTGACTTTC,CSVAGSGTGTSGANVLTF
many,TRBV7-2,15,TRBJ2-4,TRBD2,TGTGCCAGCAGCTTAGTAGGGACTAGCGGCGACATTCAGTACTTC,CASSLVGTSGDIQYF
.,TRBV9,14,TRBJ1-6,.,TGTGCCAGCAGCGTAGCTGGGGAGGACTCACCCCTCCACTTT,CASSVAGEDSPLHF
many,TRBV5-1,16,TRBJ2-1,TRBD1,TGCGCCAGCAGCCCTGGACAGGGGGCGTTCTACAATGAGCAGTTCTTC,CASSPGQGAFYNEQFF
many,TRBV7-2,15,TRBJ1-4,TRBD1,TGTGCCAGCAGCTTAATCGCACAGGGGGGAGAAAAACTGTTTTTT,CASSLIAQGGEKLFF
many,TRBV12-3/TRBV12-4,13,TRBJ2-1,.,TGTGCCACGTGGTTTGCGCGGGATAATGAGCAGTTCTTC,CATWFARDNEQFF
.,TRBV27,12,TRBJ2-5,.,TGTGCCAGCAGCCAGTGGGGAGAGACCCAGTACTTC,CASSQWGETQYF
few,TRBV27,14,TRBJ2-2,.,TGTGCCAGCAGTTCCTCCGGGGTCACCGGGGAGCTGTTTTTT,CASSSSGVTGELFF
many,TRBV7-2,16,TRBJ2-5,.,TGTGCCAGCAGCTTCTCGTCCTTAAGAGGGCAAGAGACCCAGTACTTC,CASSFSSLRGQETQYF
medium-sized,TRBV27,13,TRBJ1-2,.,TGTGCCAGCACAGCCGGGCCATATTATGGCTACACCTTC,CASTAGPYYGYTF
medium-sized,TRBV28,14,TRBJ2-7,.,TGTGCCAGCAGTTTAATTACCCGAGCCTACGAGCAGTACTTC,CASSLITRAYEQYF
many,TRBV11-2,16,TRBJ2-1,TRBD2,TGTGCCAGCAGCTCACGGACTAGCGGGAGGTACAATGAGCAGTTCTTC,CASSSRTSGRYNEQFF
.,TRBV12-3/TRBV12-4,13,TRBJ2-3,.,TGTGCCAGCACCCCCAGAAGCACAGATACGCAGTATTTT,CASTPRSTDTQYF
many,TRBV29-1,11,TRBJ2-2,.,TGCAGCGTTGGACATCACGGGGAGCTGTTTTTT,CSVGHHGELFF
many,TRBV2,13,TRBJ2-7,.,TGTGCCAGCAGCGGGGGGACAACCTACGAGCAGTACTTC,CASSGGTTYEQYF
many,TRBV7-6,15,TRBJ2-5,TRBD2,TGTGCCAGCAGCTCCTACGGGGGGGAAGCAGAGACCCAGTACTTC,CASSSYGGEAETQYF